The rows below give T cell receptor beta chains drawn from one sample of a study of long-term antiretroviral therapy in people with HIV. TCRdb's table, derived via immunoSEQ multiplex PCR, lists solely in-frame clones and lacks some. The sample carries 13,000 to 15,000 clones, 75% to 85% recorded once. The sequences come from unsorted PBMCs, collected 3.1 years after starting antiretroviral therapy. These receptors all come from a man aged 40-55 years with HIV. Each CDR3 is given with its conserved first and last residue. Each record gives: clone size, D gene, V gene, J gene, CDR3 length, CDR3 protein, CDR3 DNA. A D gene is named only where the DNA matches it firmly. Only part of the rows carry a size: once, few, many, or a class if the clone is expanded.

clone_size: -; d_call: -; v_call: TRBV5-1; j_call: TRBJ1-1; cdr3_length: 15; cdr3_aa: CASSLDPGMNTEAFF; cdr3_nt: TGCGCCAGCAGCTTGGATCCAGGGATGAACACTGAAGCTTTCTTT
clone_size: -; d_call: -; v_call: TRBV11-3; j_call: TRBJ2-2; cdr3_length: 17; cdr3_aa: CASSPPGYRDNTGELFF; cdr3_nt: TGTGCCAGCAGCCCGCCAGGATACAGGGATAACACCGGGGAGCTGTTTTTT
clone_size: -; d_call: -; v_call: TRBV11-2; j_call: TRBJ2-3; cdr3_length: 12; cdr3_aa: CASSTNAGTQYF; cdr3_nt: TGTGCCAGCAGCACGAACGCGGGCACGCAGTATTTT
clone_size: -; d_call: -; v_call: TRBV15; j_call: TRBJ2-7; cdr3_length: 13; cdr3_aa: CATSREGGGEQYF; cdr3_nt: TGTGCCACCAGCAGGGAAGGGGGGGGCGAGCAGTACTTC
clone_size: -; d_call: -; v_call: TRBV6-6; j_call: TRBJ1-1; cdr3_length: 11; cdr3_aa: CASSWTGEAFF; cdr3_nt: TGTGCCAGCAGTTGGACGGGTGAAGCTTTCTTT
clone_size: -; d_call: TRBD1; v_call: TRBV6-5; j_call: TRBJ1-2; cdr3_length: 15; cdr3_aa: CASRFRDRDNYGYTF; cdr3_nt: TGTGCCAGCAGATTCCGGGACAGGGATAACTATGGCTACACCTTC
clone_size: few; d_call: -; v_call: TRBV27; j_call: TRBJ1-5; cdr3_length: 15; cdr3_aa: CASSLGAGNNQPQHF; cdr3_nt: TGTGCCAGCAGTTTAGGGGCAGGGAACAATCAGCCCCAGCATTTT
clone_size: -; d_call: TRBD1; v_call: TRBV18; j_call: TRBJ2-7; cdr3_length: 17; cdr3_aa: CASSPAPLGQGIIEQYF; cdr3_nt: TGTGCCAGCTCACCAGCGCCCCTGGGACAGGGCATCATCGAGCAGTACTTC
clone_size: -; d_call: -; v_call: TRBV6-1; j_call: TRBJ1-3; cdr3_length: 15; cdr3_aa: CASSELANSGNTIYF; cdr3_nt: TGTGCCAGCAGTGAATTAGCTAACTCTGGAAACACCATATATTTT
clone_size: -; d_call: -; v_call: TRBV6-1; j_call: TRBJ1-2; cdr3_length: 16; cdr3_aa: CASSEEMVGSNYGYTF; cdr3_nt: TGTGCCAGCAGTGAAGAGATGGTTGGCAGTAACTATGGCTACACCTTC
clone_size: -; d_call: TRBD1; v_call: TRBV2; j_call: TRBJ1-2; cdr3_length: 13; cdr3_aa: CASRTGGAYGYTF; cdr3_nt: TGTGCCAGCAGGACAGGGGGCGCCTATGGCTACACCTTC
clone_size: -; d_call: -; v_call: TRBV2; j_call: TRBJ2-5; cdr3_length: 15; cdr3_aa: CASSEANPGGETQYF; cdr3_nt: TGTGCCAGCAGTGAAGCGAACCCTGGGGGAGAGACCCAGTACTTC
clone_size: -; d_call: TRBD1; v_call: TRBV27; j_call: TRBJ2-3; cdr3_length: 14; cdr3_aa: CASRGDRRTDTQYF; cdr3_nt: TGTGCCAGCAGGGGGGACAGGCGCACAGATACGCAGTATTTT
clone_size: -; d_call: -; v_call: TRBV29-1; j_call: TRBJ2-6; cdr3_length: 19; cdr3_aa: CSVERLTGPPGPGANVLTF; cdr3_nt: TGCAGCGTTGAAAGGCTAACAGGTCCTCCGGGGCCTGGGGCCAACGTCCTGACTTTC
clone_size: -; d_call: TRBD1; v_call: TRBV29-1; j_call: TRBJ1-2; cdr3_length: 14; cdr3_aa: CSVAGTGSGYGYTF; cdr3_nt: TGCAGCGTGGCCGGGACAGGGTCTGGTTATGGCTACACCTTC
clone_size: -; d_call: -; v_call: TRBV28; j_call: TRBJ1-2; cdr3_length: 12; cdr3_aa: CASSFRRYGYTF; cdr3_nt: TGTGCCAGCAGCTTTCGCCGGTATGGCTACACCTTC
clone_size: few; d_call: -; v_call: TRBV9; j_call: TRBJ2-2; cdr3_length: 12; cdr3_aa: CASSPYTGELFF; cdr3_nt: TGTGCCAGCAGCCCTTACACCGGGGAGCTGTTTTTT
clone_size: -; d_call: -; v_call: TRBV27; j_call: TRBJ1-5; cdr3_length: 14; cdr3_aa: CASSSSHSNQPQHF; cdr3_nt: TGTGCCAGCAGTTCCTCTCATAGCAATCAGCCCCAGCATTTT
clone_size: -; d_call: TRBD1; v_call: TRBV9; j_call: TRBJ1-2; cdr3_length: 14; cdr3_aa: CASSEPGQGTGYTF; cdr3_nt: TGTGCCAGCAGCGAACCGGGACAGGGGACTGGCTACACCTTC
clone_size: -; d_call: TRBD2; v_call: TRBV9; j_call: TRBJ2-7; cdr3_length: 17; cdr3_aa: CASSVGTSGGVAYEQYF; cdr3_nt: TGTGCCAGCAGCGTAGGGACTAGCGGGGGAGTGGCCTACGAGCAGTACTTC
clone_size: -; d_call: TRBD1; v_call: TRBV27; j_call: TRBJ2-7; cdr3_length: 14; cdr3_aa: CASSFGDRVLEQYF; cdr3_nt: TGTGCCAGCAGTTTCGGGGACAGGGTCCTCGAGCAGTACTTC
clone_size: -; d_call: TRBD1; v_call: TRBV11-2; j_call: TRBJ1-2; cdr3_length: 13; cdr3_aa: CASSLYRGRGYTF; cdr3_nt: TGTGCCAGCAGCCTCTACAGGGGACGTGGCTACACCTTC
clone_size: -; d_call: TRBD1; v_call: TRBV2; j_call: TRBJ2-1; cdr3_length: 14; cdr3_aa: CASTETGGYNEQFF; cdr3_nt: TGTGCCAGCACTGAGACAGGGGGGTACAATGAGCAGTTCTTC
clone_size: -; d_call: -; v_call: TRBV5-6; j_call: TRBJ1-2; cdr3_length: 16; cdr3_aa: CASSSNQGTLYYGYTF; cdr3_nt: TGTGCCAGCAGCTCAAACCAGGGGACCCTTTACTATGGCTACACCTTC
clone_size: -; d_call: TRBD1; v_call: TRBV29-1; j_call: TRBJ2-1; cdr3_length: 14; cdr3_aa: CSVERQGSYNEQFF; cdr3_nt: TGCAGCGTTGAGAGACAGGGATCCTACAATGAGCAGTTCTTC
clone_size: -; d_call: -; v_call: TRBV6-5; j_call: TRBJ2-7; cdr3_length: 16; cdr3_aa: CASSYSAGLISYEQYF; cdr3_nt: TGTGCCAGCAGTTATTCCGCAGGGTTGATATCCTACGAGCAGTACTTC
clone_size: -; d_call: TRBD1; v_call: TRBV11-2; j_call: TRBJ2-3; cdr3_length: 16; cdr3_aa: CASSWGQGALADTQYF; cdr3_nt: TGTGCCAGCAGCTGGGGACAGGGGGCGCTGGCAGATACGCAGTATTTT
clone_size: few; d_call: -; v_call: TRBV28; j_call: TRBJ2-1; cdr3_length: 15; cdr3_aa: CASSLLPNSGNEQFF; cdr3_nt: TGTGCCAGCAGTTTACTTCCCAACTCGGGCAATGAGCAGTTCTTC
clone_size: few; d_call: TRBD1; v_call: TRBV13; j_call: TRBJ1-2; cdr3_length: 18; cdr3_aa: CASSPGRTGGSTNYGYTF; cdr3_nt: TGTGCCAGCAGCCCCGGGAGGACAGGGGGCTCAACTAACTATGGCTACACCTTC
clone_size: -; d_call: -; v_call: TRBV6-4; j_call: TRBJ2-5; cdr3_length: 13; cdr3_aa: CASSDLVLETQYF; cdr3_nt: TGTGCCAGCAGTGACCTGGTGTTGGAGACCCAGTACTTC
clone_size: -; d_call: -; v_call: TRBV30; j_call: TRBJ1-3; cdr3_length: 16; cdr3_aa: CASYGGRGPSGNTIYF; cdr3_nt: TGTGCCTCCTACGGAGGAAGAGGGCCCTCTGGAAACACCATATATTTT
clone_size: -; d_call: -; v_call: TRBV6-1; j_call: TRBJ1-5; cdr3_length: 16; cdr3_aa: CASSEARRVDNRPQHF; cdr3_nt: TGTGCCAGCAGTGAAGCGCGAAGGGTGGACAACCGGCCCCAGCATTTT
clone_size: -; d_call: -; v_call: TRBV7-3; j_call: TRBJ2-3; cdr3_length: 13; cdr3_aa: CASSRPPTDTQYF; cdr3_nt: TGTGCCAGCAGCCGTCCCCCCACAGATACGCAGTATTTT
clone_size: -; d_call: TRBD2; v_call: TRBV5-8; j_call: TRBJ2-3; cdr3_length: 15; cdr3_aa: CASSIGTSGGYTQYF; cdr3_nt: TGTGCCAGCAGCATTGGGACTAGCGGGGGATATACGCAGTATTTT
clone_size: -; d_call: -; v_call: TRBV25-1; j_call: TRBJ1-1; cdr3_length: 12; cdr3_aa: CASSEAHTEAFF; cdr3_nt: TGTGCCAGCAGTGAAGCCCACACTGAAGCTTTCTTT
clone_size: -; d_call: -; v_call: TRBV4-1; j_call: TRBJ1-1; cdr3_length: 15; cdr3_aa: CASSQVKGGDTEAFF; cdr3_nt: TGCGCCAGCAGCCAAGTAAAAGGGGGAGACACTGAAGCTTTCTTT
clone_size: few; d_call: TRBD1; v_call: TRBV9; j_call: TRBJ2-2; cdr3_length: 17; cdr3_aa: CASSFRGDREIPGELFF; cdr3_nt: TGTGCCAGCAGCTTCAGGGGGGACAGGGAGATTCCCGGGGAGCTGTTTTTT
clone_size: -; d_call: TRBD1; v_call: TRBV6-6; j_call: TRBJ2-1; cdr3_length: 13; cdr3_aa: CASSPGQYNEQFF; cdr3_nt: TGTGCCAGCAGTCCGGGACAGTACAATGAGCAGTTCTTC
clone_size: -; d_call: -; v_call: TRBV19; j_call: TRBJ2-7; cdr3_length: 16; cdr3_aa: CASSADRQALSYEQYF; cdr3_nt: TGTGCCAGTAGTGCAGACCGACAGGCACTCTCCTACGAGCAGTACTTC
clone_size: once; d_call: -; v_call: TRBV29-1; j_call: TRBJ1-3; cdr3_length: 12; cdr3_aa: CSVGQPGNTIYF; cdr3_nt: TGCAGCGTTGGACAGCCGGGAAACACCATATATTTT
clone_size: -; d_call: -; v_call: TRBV29-1; j_call: TRBJ2-6; cdr3_length: 13; cdr3_aa: CSVDVSGANVLTF; cdr3_nt: TGCAGCGTTGACGTCTCTGGGGCCAACGTCCTGACTTTC
clone_size: -; d_call: -; v_call: TRBV19; j_call: TRBJ1-1; cdr3_length: 13; cdr3_aa: CATQQRSNTEAFF; cdr3_nt: TGTGCCACGCAACAGAGATCTAACACTGAAGCTTTCTTT
clone_size: -; d_call: -; v_call: TRBV7-9; j_call: TRBJ1-2; cdr3_length: 11; cdr3_aa: CASSFGYGYTF; cdr3_nt: TGTGCCAGCAGCTTCGGCTATGGCTACACCTTC
clone_size: -; d_call: -; v_call: TRBV11-2; j_call: TRBJ1-2; cdr3_length: 13; cdr3_aa: CASSPSWVNGYTF; cdr3_nt: TGTGCCAGCAGCCCCTCTTGGGTAAATGGCTACACCTTC
clone_size: -; d_call: TRBD2; v_call: TRBV9; j_call: TRBJ2-3; cdr3_length: 14; cdr3_aa: CASSGGRGGDTQYF; cdr3_nt: TGTGCCAGCAGCGGGGGACGGGGGGGAGATACGCAGTATTTT
clone_size: few; d_call: -; v_call: TRBV9; j_call: TRBJ1-5; cdr3_length: 14; cdr3_aa: CASSVGGPNQPQHF; cdr3_nt: TGTGCCAGCAGCGTAGGAGGGCCCAATCAGCCCCAGCATTTT
clone_size: -; d_call: -; v_call: TRBV7-3; j_call: TRBJ2-3; cdr3_length: 15; cdr3_aa: CASSLGYLSTDTQYF; cdr3_nt: TGTGCCAGCAGCTTAGGGTACCTTAGCACAGATACGCAGTATTTT
clone_size: -; d_call: TRBD1; v_call: TRBV27; j_call: TRBJ2-3; cdr3_length: 14; cdr3_aa: CASSLQGDSDTQYF; cdr3_nt: TGTGCCAGCAGTTTGCAGGGGGATTCAGATACGCAGTATTTT
clone_size: -; d_call: -; v_call: TRBV11-3; j_call: TRBJ2-3; cdr3_length: 17; cdr3_aa: CASSLAPGTTHTDTQYF; cdr3_nt: TGTGCCAGCAGCTTAGCCCCAGGGACCACCCACACAGATACGCAGTATTTT